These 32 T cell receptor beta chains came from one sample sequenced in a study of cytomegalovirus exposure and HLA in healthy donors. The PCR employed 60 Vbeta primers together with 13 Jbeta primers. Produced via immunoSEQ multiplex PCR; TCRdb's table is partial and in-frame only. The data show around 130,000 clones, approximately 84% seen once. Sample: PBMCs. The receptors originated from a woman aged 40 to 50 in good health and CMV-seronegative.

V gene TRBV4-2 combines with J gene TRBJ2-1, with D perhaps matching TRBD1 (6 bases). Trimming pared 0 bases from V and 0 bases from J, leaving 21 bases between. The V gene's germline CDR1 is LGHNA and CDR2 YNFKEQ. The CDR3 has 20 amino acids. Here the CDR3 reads CASSQDGGLPGQISYNEQFF. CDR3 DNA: TGTGCCAGCAGCCAAGATGGGGGTCTACCGGGACAAATCTCCTACAATGAGCAGTTCTTC.

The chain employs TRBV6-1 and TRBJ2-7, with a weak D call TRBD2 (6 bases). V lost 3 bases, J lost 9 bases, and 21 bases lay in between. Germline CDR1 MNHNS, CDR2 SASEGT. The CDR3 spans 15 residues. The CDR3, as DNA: TGTGCCAGCAGTGAGGACTATACCCCGAGGGACCCGCAGTACTTC. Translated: CASSEDYTPRDPQYF.

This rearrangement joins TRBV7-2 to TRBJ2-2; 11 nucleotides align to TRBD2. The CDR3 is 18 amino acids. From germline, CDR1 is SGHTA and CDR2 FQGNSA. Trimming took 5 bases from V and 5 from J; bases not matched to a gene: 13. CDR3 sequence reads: CASSLRSGGALMTGELFF. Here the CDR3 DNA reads TGTGCCAGCAGCCTCCGTAGCGGGGGGGCCTTAATGACCGGGGAGCTGTTTTTT.

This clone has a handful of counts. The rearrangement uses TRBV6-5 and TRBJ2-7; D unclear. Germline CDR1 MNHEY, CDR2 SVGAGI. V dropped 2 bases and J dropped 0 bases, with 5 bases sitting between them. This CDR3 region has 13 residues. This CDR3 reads CASSYGGSYEQYF. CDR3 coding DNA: TGTGCCAGCAGTTACGGCGGCTCCTACGAGCAGTACTTC.

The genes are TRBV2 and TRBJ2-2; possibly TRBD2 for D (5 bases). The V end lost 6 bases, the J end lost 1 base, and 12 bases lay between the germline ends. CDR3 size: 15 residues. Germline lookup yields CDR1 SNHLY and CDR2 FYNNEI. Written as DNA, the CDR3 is TGTGCCAGCAGGGGGAGTCCTCGGAACACCGGGGAGCTGTTTTTT. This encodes CASRGSPRNTGELFF. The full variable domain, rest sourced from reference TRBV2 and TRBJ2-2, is EPEVTQTPSHQVTQMGQEVILRCVPISNHLYFYWYRQILGQKVEFLVSFYNNEISEKSEIFDDQFSVERPDGSNFTLKIRSTKLEDSAMYFCASRGSPRNTGELFFGEGSRLTVL.

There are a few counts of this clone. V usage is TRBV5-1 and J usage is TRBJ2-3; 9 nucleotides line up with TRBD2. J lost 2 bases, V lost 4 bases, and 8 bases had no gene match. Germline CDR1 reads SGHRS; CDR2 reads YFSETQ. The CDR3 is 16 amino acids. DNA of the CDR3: TGCGCCAGCAGCCCGGAGGGACTAGCTTACACAGATACGCAGTATTTT. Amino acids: CASSPEGLAYTDTQYF. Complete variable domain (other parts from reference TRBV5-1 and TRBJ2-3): KAGVTQTPRYLIKTRGQQVTLSCSPISGHRSVSWYQQTPGQGLQFLFEYFSETQRNKGNFPGRFSGRQFSNSRSEMNVSTLELGDSALYLCASSPEGLAYTDTQYFGPGTRLTVL.

CDR3 sequence reads: CASSPGGLGSYEQYF. The CDR3 region has the DNA TGTGCCAGCAGCCCTGGGGGGTTGGGATCCTACGAGCAGTACTTC. The rearrangement links TRBV28 to TRBJ2-5; a possible D gene is TRBD2 (6 bases). The assigned J gene may be wrong: the sequence end matches TRBJ2-7 better. CDR3 length equals 15 residues. CDR1 and CDR2 from the germline V gene are MDHEN and SYDVKM.

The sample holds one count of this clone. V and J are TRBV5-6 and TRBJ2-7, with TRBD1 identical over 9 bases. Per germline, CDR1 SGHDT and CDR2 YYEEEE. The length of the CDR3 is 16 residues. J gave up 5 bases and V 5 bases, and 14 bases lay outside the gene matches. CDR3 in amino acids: CASSYDRGGLQDEQYF. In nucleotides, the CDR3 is TGTGCCAGCAGTTACGACAGGGGGGGTCTTCAAGACGAGCAGTACTTC. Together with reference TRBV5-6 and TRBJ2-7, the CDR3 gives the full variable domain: DAGVTQSPTHLIKTRGQQVTLRCSPKSGHDTVSWYQQALGQGPQFIFQYYEEEERQRGNFPDRFSGHQFPNYSSELNVNALLLGDSALYLCASSYDRGGLQDEQYFGPGTRLTVT.

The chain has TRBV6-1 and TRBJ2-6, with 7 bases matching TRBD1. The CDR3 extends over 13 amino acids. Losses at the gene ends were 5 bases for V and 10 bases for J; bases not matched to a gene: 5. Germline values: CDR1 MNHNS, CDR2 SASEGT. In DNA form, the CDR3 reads TGTGCCAGCAGTTTCCGACAGGGTAACGTCCTGACTTTC. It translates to CASSFRQGNVLTF.

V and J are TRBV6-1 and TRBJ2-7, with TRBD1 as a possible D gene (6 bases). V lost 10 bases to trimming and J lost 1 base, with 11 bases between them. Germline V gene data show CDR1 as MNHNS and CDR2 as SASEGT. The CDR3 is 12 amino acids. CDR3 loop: CAIWTESYEQYF. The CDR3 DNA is TGTGCCATCTGGACAGAGTCCTACGAGCAGTACTTC.

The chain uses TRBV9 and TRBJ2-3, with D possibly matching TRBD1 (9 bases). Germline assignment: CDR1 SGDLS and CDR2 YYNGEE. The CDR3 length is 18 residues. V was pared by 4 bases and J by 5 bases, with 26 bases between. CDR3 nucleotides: TGTGCCAGCAGCCGGGACAGGGCGGGAGCGGGGGCCAGAGATACGCAGTATTTT. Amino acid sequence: CASSRDRAGAGARDTQYF.

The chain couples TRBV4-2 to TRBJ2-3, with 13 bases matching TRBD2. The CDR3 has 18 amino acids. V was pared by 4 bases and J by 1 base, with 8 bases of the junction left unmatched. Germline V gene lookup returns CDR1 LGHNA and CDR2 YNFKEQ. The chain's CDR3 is CASSRRSGLAGGTDTQYF. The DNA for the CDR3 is TGTGCCAGCAGCCGAAGGTCAGGACTAGCGGGAGGCACAGATACGCAGTATTTT.

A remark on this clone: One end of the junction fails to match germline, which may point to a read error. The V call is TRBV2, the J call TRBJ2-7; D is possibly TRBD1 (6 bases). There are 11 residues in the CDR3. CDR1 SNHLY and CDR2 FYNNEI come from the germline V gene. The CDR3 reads CASRPDRVLVF. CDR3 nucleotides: TGTGCCAGCAGACCGGACAGAGTTCTCGTCTTC. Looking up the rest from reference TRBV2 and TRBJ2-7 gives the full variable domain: EPEVTQTPSHQVTQMGQEVILRCVPISNHLYFYWYRQILGQKVEFLVSFYNNEISEKSEIFDDQFSVERPDGSNFTLKIRSTKLEDSAMYFCASRPDRVLVFGPGTRLTVT.

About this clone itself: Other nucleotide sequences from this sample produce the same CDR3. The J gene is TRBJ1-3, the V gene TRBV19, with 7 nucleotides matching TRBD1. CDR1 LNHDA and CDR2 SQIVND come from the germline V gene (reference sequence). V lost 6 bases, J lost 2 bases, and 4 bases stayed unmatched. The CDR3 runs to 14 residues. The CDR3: CASSRTGTGNTIYF. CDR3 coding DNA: TGTGCCAGTAGCCGGACAGGAACTGGAAACACCATATATTTT.

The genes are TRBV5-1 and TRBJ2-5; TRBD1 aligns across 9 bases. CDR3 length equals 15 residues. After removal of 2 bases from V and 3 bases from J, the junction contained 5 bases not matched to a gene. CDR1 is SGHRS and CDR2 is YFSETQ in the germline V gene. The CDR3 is CASSLGTGIEETQYF. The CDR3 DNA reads TGCGCCAGCAGCTTAGGGACAGGGATAGAAGAGACCCAGTACTTC.

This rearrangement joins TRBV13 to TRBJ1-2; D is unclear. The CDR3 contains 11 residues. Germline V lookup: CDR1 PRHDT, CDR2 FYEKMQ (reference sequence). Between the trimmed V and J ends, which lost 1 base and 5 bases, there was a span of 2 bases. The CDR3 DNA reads TGTGCCAGCAGCTTAGCTTATGGCTACACCTTC. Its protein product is CASSLAYGYTF.

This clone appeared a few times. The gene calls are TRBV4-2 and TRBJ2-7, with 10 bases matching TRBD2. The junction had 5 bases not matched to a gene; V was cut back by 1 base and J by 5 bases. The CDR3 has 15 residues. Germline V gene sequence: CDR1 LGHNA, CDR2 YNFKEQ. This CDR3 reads CASSQGLAGADEQYF. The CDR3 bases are TGTGCCAGCAGCCAAGGGCTAGCGGGAGCCGACGAGCAGTACTTC.

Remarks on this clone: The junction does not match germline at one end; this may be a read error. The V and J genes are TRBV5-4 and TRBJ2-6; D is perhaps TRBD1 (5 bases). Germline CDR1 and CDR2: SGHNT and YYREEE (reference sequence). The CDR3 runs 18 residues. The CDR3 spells CASSIDRAPYSGANGLTF. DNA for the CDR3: TGTGCCAGCAGCATCGACCGGGCCCCTTACTCTGGGGCCAACGGCCTGACTTTC.

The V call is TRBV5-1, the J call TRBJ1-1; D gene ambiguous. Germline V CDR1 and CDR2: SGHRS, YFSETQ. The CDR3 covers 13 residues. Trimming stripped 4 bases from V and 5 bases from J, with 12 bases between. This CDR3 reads CASSQSSSTEAFF. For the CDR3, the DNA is TGCGCCAGCAGCCAATCTTCTAGTACTGAAGCTTTCTTT.

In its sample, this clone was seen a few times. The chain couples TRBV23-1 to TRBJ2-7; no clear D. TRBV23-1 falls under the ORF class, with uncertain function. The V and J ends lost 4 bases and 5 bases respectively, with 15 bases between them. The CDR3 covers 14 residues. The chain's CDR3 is CASSPGPSPNEQYF. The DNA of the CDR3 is TGCGCCAGCAGTCCCGGTCCCTCCCCCAACGAGCAGTACTTC.

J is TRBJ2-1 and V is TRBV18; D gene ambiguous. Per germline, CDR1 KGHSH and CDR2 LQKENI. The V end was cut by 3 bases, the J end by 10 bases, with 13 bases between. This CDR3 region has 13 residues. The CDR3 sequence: CASSPQTHLEQFF. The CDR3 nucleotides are TGTGCCAGCTCACCTCAAACCCACTTAGAGCAGTTCTTC.

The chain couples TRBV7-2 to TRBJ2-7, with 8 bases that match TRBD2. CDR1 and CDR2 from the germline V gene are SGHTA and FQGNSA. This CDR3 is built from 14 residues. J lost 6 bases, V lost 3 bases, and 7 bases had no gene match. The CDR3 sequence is CASSFISGNGEQYF. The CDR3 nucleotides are TGTGCCAGCAGCTTCATTAGCGGGAATGGCGAGCAGTACTTC.

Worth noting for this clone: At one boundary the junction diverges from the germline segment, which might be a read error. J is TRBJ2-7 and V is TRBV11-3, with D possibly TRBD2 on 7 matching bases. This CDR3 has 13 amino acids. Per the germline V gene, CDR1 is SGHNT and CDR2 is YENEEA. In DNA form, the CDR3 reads TGTGCCAGCAGCCTCGGGGGGCCCCACGAGCAGTGCTTC. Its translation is CASSLGGPHEQCF.

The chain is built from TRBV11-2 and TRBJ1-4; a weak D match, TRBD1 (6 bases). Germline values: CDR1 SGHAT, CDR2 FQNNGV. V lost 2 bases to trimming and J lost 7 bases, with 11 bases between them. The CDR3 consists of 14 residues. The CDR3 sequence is CASSLRGSGEKLFF. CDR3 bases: TGTGCCAGCAGCTTAAGGGGGTCAGGTGAAAAACTGTTTTTT.

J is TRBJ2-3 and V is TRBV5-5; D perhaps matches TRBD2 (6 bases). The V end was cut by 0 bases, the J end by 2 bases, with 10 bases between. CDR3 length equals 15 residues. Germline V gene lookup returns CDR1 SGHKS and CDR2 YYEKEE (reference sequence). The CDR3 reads CASSLEGLNTDTQYF. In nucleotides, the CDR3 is TGTGCCAGCAGCTTGGAGGGACTGAACACAGATACGCAGTATTTT.

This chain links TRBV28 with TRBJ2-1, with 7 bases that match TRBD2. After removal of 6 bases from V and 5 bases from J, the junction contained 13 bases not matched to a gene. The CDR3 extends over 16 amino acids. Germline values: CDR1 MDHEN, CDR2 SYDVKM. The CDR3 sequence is CASRPLAVQENNEQFF. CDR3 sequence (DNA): TGTGCCAGCAGACCCCTAGCGGTCCAAGAGAACAATGAGCAGTTCTTC.

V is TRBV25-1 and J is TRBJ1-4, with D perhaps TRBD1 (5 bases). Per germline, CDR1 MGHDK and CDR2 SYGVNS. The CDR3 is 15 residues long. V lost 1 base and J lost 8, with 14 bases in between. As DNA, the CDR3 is TGTGCCAGCAGTGAATTTCAGGGTTCTACAGAAAAACTGTTTTTT. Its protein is CASSEFQGSTEKLFF. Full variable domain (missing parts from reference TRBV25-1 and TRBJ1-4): EADIYQTPRYLVIGTGKKITLECSQTMGHDKMYWYQQDPGMELHLIHYSYGVNSTEKGDLSSESTVSRIRTEHFPLTLESARPSHTSQYLCASSEFQGSTEKLFFGSGTQLSVL.

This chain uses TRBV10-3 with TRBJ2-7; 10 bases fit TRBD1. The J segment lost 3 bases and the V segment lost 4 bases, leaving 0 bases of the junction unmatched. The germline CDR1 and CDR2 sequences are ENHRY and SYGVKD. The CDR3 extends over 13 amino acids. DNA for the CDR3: TGTGCCATCAGTGGGACAGGGGGCTACGAGCAGTACTTC. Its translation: CAISGTGGYEQYF.

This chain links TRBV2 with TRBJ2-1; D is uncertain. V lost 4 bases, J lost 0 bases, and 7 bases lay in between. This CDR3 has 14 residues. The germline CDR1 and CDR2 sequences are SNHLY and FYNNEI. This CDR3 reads CASSAVSSYNEQFF. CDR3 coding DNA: TGTGCCAGCAGTGCCGTGAGCTCCTACAATGAGCAGTTCTTC.

The CDR3 region has the DNA TGCGCCAGCAGCAGAGACAGGGTAATCGGGGAGCTGTTTTTT. Protein sequence: CASSRDRVIGELFF. The chain employs TRBV5-1 and TRBJ2-2; 7 nucleotides align to TRBD1. V lost 4 bases, J lost 7 bases, and 7 bases stayed unmatched. The V gene's germline CDR1 is SGHRS and CDR2 YFSETQ. CDR3 size: 14 residues.

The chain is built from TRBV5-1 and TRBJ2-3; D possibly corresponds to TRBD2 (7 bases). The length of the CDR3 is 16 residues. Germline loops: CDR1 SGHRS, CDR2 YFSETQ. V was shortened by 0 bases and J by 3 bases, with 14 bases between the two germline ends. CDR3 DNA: TGCGCCAGCAGCTTGGGAGGGGGGGCCGCTACAGATACGCAGTATTTT. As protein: CASSLGGGAATDTQYF. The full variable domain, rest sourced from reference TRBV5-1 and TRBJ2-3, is KAGVTQTPRYLIKTRGQQVTLSCSPISGHRSVSWYQQTPGQGLQFLFEYFSETQRNKGNFPGRFSGRQFSNSRSEMNVSTLELGDSALYLCASSLGGGAATDTQYFGPGTRLTVL.

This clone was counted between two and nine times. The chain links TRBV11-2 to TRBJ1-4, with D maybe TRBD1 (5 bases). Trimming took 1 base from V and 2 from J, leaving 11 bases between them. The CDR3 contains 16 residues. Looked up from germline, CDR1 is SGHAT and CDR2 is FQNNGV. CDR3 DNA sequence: TGTGCCAGCAGCTTAGGGCCGGGGGGGACTAATGAAAAACTGTTTTTT. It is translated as CASSLGPGGTNEKLFF. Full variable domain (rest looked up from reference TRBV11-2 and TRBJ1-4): EAGVAQSPRYKIIEKRQSVAFWCNPISGHATLYWYQQILGQGPKLLIQFQNNGVVDDSQLPKDRFSAERLKGVDSTLKIQPAKLEDSAVYLCASSLGPGGTNEKLFFGSGTQLSVL.